The T cell receptor beta chain described here comes from a study of shared clonotypes between healthy human individuals. Broader study findings: Generally, estimated richness proved larger in naive subsets than it did in memory subsets. Non-shared clonotypes were found to have lower generation probabilities than the clonotypes that were shared by all four of the sorted-subset donors.

Remarks on this clone: Antigen specificity is unknown.

Naive CD8 cells comprised CD45RO-negative, CCR7-positively selected cells, excluding terminally differentiated effector memory CD45RA+ cells. This CDR3 has 18 amino acids. Deletions cut 0 bases from V and 6 bases from J, with 20 bases between. Germline V CDR1 and CDR2: LGHNA, YSLEER. The data were produced by immunoSEQ multiplex PCR, yet TCRdb's version contains in-frame clones alone and is incomplete. The sample includes about 750,000 clones, about 91% seen only once; the top ten take more than 20%. Sequencing was performed on naive CD8+ T cells sorted from blood. The TCR was taken from a young man in good health. The chain has TRBV4-3 and TRBJ2-2, with D perhaps matching TRBD1 (5 bases). The CDR3 region is CASSQEGAGLSGSGELFF. In nucleotides, the CDR3 is TGCGCCAGCAGCCAAGAAGGGGCAGGGTTGTCGGGCTCCGGGGAGCTGTTTTTT.